A selection of T cell receptor beta chains follows, all from one sample in a study of CD8+ T cells in alopecia areata. Sequenced by immunoSEQ multiplex PCR; TCRdb stores in-frame clones only, minus some. The table includes around 190,000 clones, 64% detected once. The material sequenced was CD4+ T cells sorted from blood, taken at week 4, from a patient treated with tofacitinib. The receptor set was obtained from a human donor with alopecia areata. Each CDR3 is given with its conserved first and last residue. A D gene is named only where the DNA matches it firmly. The size of a clone is reported for some rows only, either as once, few or many, or as a class for expanded clones.

J gene: TRBJ2-3
CDR3 length: 14
V gene: TRBV4-1
clone size: few
D gene: -
CDR3 protein: CASSQGLNTDTQYF
CDR3 DNA: TGCGCCAGCAGCCAAGGGCTCAACACAGATACGCAGTATTTT

J gene: TRBJ1-2
CDR3 length: 15
V gene: TRBV2
clone size: -
D gene: -
CDR3 protein: CASSGTRGANYGYTF
CDR3 DNA: TGTGCCAGCAGCGGGACTCGGGGAGCTAACTATGGCTACACCTTC

J gene: TRBJ2-6
CDR3 length: 15
V gene: TRBV6-5
clone size: -
D gene: -
CDR3 protein: CASSSLRSGANVLTF
CDR3 DNA: TGTGCCAGCAGTTCCCTTCGCTCTGGGGCCAACGTCCTGACTTTC

J gene: TRBJ2-1
CDR3 length: 15
V gene: TRBV11-2
clone size: -
D gene: -
CDR3 protein: CASSLMRGSYNEQFF
CDR3 DNA: TGTGCCAGCAGCTTAATGAGGGGATCCTACAATGAGCAGTTCTTC

J gene: TRBJ2-7
CDR3 length: 16
V gene: TRBV7-9
clone size: -
D gene: TRBD2
CDR3 protein: CASSSRLAGGTYEQYF
CDR3 DNA: TGTGCCAGCAGCTCGCGACTAGCGGGGGGAACCTACGAGCAGTACTTC

J gene: TRBJ2-6
CDR3 length: 11
V gene: TRBV25-1
clone size: -
D gene: TRBD1
CDR3 protein: CASGTGDVLTF
CDR3 DNA: TGTGCCAGCGGGACAGGGGACGTCCTGACTTTC

J gene: TRBJ1-1
CDR3 length: 14
V gene: TRBV7-2
clone size: -
D gene: -
CDR3 protein: CASRYEGHRTEAFF
CDR3 DNA: TGTGCCAGCAGGTACGAAGGGCATCGCACTGAAGCTTTCTTT

J gene: TRBJ2-3
CDR3 length: 13
V gene: TRBV7-2
clone size: -
D gene: -
CDR3 protein: CASSLDGTDTQYF
CDR3 DNA: TGTGCCAGCAGCTTAGACGGCACAGATACGCAGTATTTT

J gene: TRBJ1-5
CDR3 length: 15
V gene: TRBV12-5
clone size: -
D gene: -
CDR3 protein: CASGLGWGDWQPQHF
CDR3 DNA: TGTGCTAGTGGTTTGGGGTGGGGGGACTGGCAGCCCCAGCATTTT

J gene: TRBJ2-1
CDR3 length: 14
V gene: TRBV6-5
clone size: -
D gene: -
CDR3 protein: CAIVLDYRYNEQFF
CDR3 DNA: TGTGCCATCGTACTGGACTACCGGTACAATGAGCAGTTCTTC

J gene: TRBJ1-2
CDR3 length: 13
V gene: TRBV6-5
clone size: -
D gene: -
CDR3 protein: CASSPSGGYGYTF
CDR3 DNA: TGTGCCAGCAGTCCCTCGGGGGGCTATGGCTACACCTTC

J gene: TRBJ2-3
CDR3 length: 15
V gene: TRBV4-1
clone size: -
D gene: -
CDR3 protein: CASSQDRDFTDTQYF
CDR3 DNA: TGCGCCAGCAGCCAAGACAGGGACTTCACAGATACGCAGTATTTT

J gene: TRBJ2-2
CDR3 length: 14
V gene: TRBV10-3
clone size: -
D gene: -
CDR3 protein: CAISDWADTGELFF
CDR3 DNA: TGTGCCATCAGTGACTGGGCGGACACCGGGGAGCTGTTTTTT

J gene: TRBJ2-1
CDR3 length: 14
V gene: TRBV30
clone size: few
D gene: TRBD2
CDR3 protein: CAWSGLAGYNEQFF
CDR3 DNA: TGTGCCTGGAGTGGACTAGCGGGGTACAATGAGCAGTTCTTC

J gene: TRBJ1-2
CDR3 length: 15
V gene: TRBV6-6
clone size: -
D gene: -
CDR3 protein: CASSAPQRELYGYTF
CDR3 DNA: TGTGCCAGCAGTGCCCCCCAGCGGGAACTCTATGGCTACACCTTC

J gene: TRBJ2-3
CDR3 length: 15
V gene: TRBV2
clone size: -
D gene: -
CDR3 protein: CASRSDIASTDTQYF
CDR3 DNA: TGTGCCAGCCGGAGTGACATAGCATCCACAGATACGCAGTATTTT

J gene: TRBJ1-2
CDR3 length: 15
V gene: TRBV7-2
clone size: -
D gene: -
CDR3 protein: CASSPSWRGGYGYTF
CDR3 DNA: TGTGCCAGCAGCCCCTCGTGGAGGGGGGGTTATGGCTACACCTTC

J gene: TRBJ2-7
CDR3 length: 15
V gene: TRBV15
clone size: -
D gene: -
CDR3 protein: CATSRAIGAGNEQYF
CDR3 DNA: TGTGCCACCAGCAGAGCCATAGGGGCGGGTAATGAGCAGTACTTC

J gene: TRBJ2-3
CDR3 length: 11
V gene: TRBV10-3
clone size: -
D gene: -
CDR3 protein: CAIRTEYTQYF
CDR3 DNA: TGTGCCATCAGGACAGAATATACGCAGTATTTT

J gene: TRBJ2-7
CDR3 length: 14
V gene: TRBV5-4
clone size: -
D gene: -
CDR3 protein: CASRSAGQVYEQYF
CDR3 DNA: TGTGCCAGCAGAAGCGCGGGACAAGTCTACGAGCAGTACTTC

J gene: TRBJ1-1
CDR3 length: 16
V gene: TRBV4-1
clone size: -
D gene: TRBD1
CDR3 protein: CASSPQGAGMNTEAFF
CDR3 DNA: TGCGCCAGCAGCCCCCAGGGGGCGGGTATGAACACTGAAGCTTTCTTT

J gene: TRBJ2-3
CDR3 length: 12
V gene: TRBV4-3
clone size: -
D gene: -
CDR3 protein: CASSLVSGTQYF
CDR3 DNA: TGCGCCAGCAGTTTAGTATCCGGTACGCAGTATTTT

J gene: TRBJ1-3
CDR3 length: 14
V gene: TRBV2
clone size: -
D gene: -
CDR3 protein: CASSRQSSGNTIYF
CDR3 DNA: TGTGCCAGCAGTAGACAGAGCTCTGGAAACACCATATATTTT

J gene: TRBJ1-5
CDR3 length: 16
V gene: TRBV7-2
clone size: once
D gene: -
CDR3 protein: CASSPHPPGANQPQHF
CDR3 DNA: TGTGCCAGCAGCCCGCACCCGCCAGGAGCCAATCAGCCCCAGCATTTT

J gene: TRBJ2-1
CDR3 length: 15
V gene: TRBV18
clone size: few
D gene: TRBD2
CDR3 protein: CASSPSLAGTHEQFF
CDR3 DNA: TGTGCCAGCTCACCATCCCTAGCGGGGACGCATGAGCAGTTCTTC

J gene: TRBJ1-6
CDR3 length: 13
V gene: TRBV4-2
clone size: once
D gene: -
CDR3 protein: CASSQDYGEPLHF
CDR3 DNA: TGTGCCAGCAGCCAAGACTACGGTGAGCCCCTCCACTTT

J gene: TRBJ1-5
CDR3 length: 15
V gene: TRBV4-1
clone size: -
D gene: -
CDR3 protein: CASSHDPTGLGPQHF
CDR3 DNA: TGCGCCAGCAGCCACGACCCGACAGGTCTCGGGCCCCAGCATTTT

J gene: TRBJ2-5
CDR3 length: 16
V gene: TRBV27
clone size: -
D gene: TRBD1
CDR3 protein: CASSPGWDREYETQYF
CDR3 DNA: TGTGCCAGCAGCCCCGGATGGGACAGGGAATATGAGACCCAGTACTTC

J gene: TRBJ1-2
CDR3 length: 16
V gene: TRBV6-1
clone size: -
D gene: -
CDR3 protein: CASSETRLRANYGYTF
CDR3 DNA: TGTGCCAGCAGTGAGACACGGCTAAGGGCTAACTATGGCTACACCTTC

J gene: TRBJ2-1
CDR3 length: 14
V gene: TRBV5-6
clone size: -
D gene: -
CDR3 protein: CASSLVSGDNEQFF
CDR3 DNA: TGTGCCAGCAGCTTGGTTTCCGGGGACAATGAGCAGTTCTTC

J gene: TRBJ2-1
CDR3 length: 14
V gene: TRBV10-3
clone size: -
D gene: -
CDR3 protein: CAISGTQQGTEQFF
CDR3 DNA: TGTGCCATCAGTGGGACCCAACAGGGAACTGAGCAGTTCTTC

J gene: TRBJ1-2
CDR3 length: 13
V gene: TRBV6-6
clone size: -
D gene: -
CDR3 protein: CASSRTSRDGYTF
CDR3 DNA: TGTGCCAGCAGTCGTACGTCAAGGGATGGCTACACCTTC

J gene: TRBJ1-2
CDR3 length: 14
V gene: TRBV30
clone size: -
D gene: -
CDR3 protein: CAWTGTETNYGYTF
CDR3 DNA: TGTGCCTGGACCGGGACGGAAACTAACTATGGCTACACCTTC

J gene: TRBJ2-2
CDR3 length: 14
V gene: TRBV29-1
clone size: few
D gene: TRBD1
CDR3 protein: CSSTGTGYTGELFF
CDR3 DNA: TGCAGCTCAACCGGGACAGGGTACACCGGGGAGCTGTTTTTT

J gene: TRBJ1-2
CDR3 length: 14
V gene: TRBV5-1
clone size: -
D gene: -
CDR3 protein: CASSLEGISYGYTF
CDR3 DNA: TGCGCCAGCAGCTTGGAGGGGATCAGCTATGGCTACACCTTC

J gene: TRBJ2-7
CDR3 length: 11
V gene: TRBV6-1
clone size: -
D gene: -
CDR3 protein: CASSNRYEQYF
CDR3 DNA: TGTGCCAGCAGCAACCGCTACGAGCAGTACTTC

J gene: TRBJ2-1
CDR3 length: 11
V gene: TRBV14
clone size: few
D gene: -
CDR3 protein: CASSQAYKQFF
CDR3 DNA: TGTGCCAGCAGCCAAGCGTATAAGCAGTTCTTC

J gene: TRBJ2-5
CDR3 length: 10
V gene: TRBV20-1
clone size: -
D gene: -
CDR3 protein: CSARHETQYF
CDR3 DNA: TGCAGTGCTAGGCACGAGACCCAGTACTTC

J gene: TRBJ2-3
CDR3 length: 16
V gene: TRBV7-8
clone size: few
D gene: TRBD2
CDR3 protein: CASSSLAGVLTDTQYF
CDR3 DNA: TGTGCCAGCAGCTCCTTAGCGGGGGTCTTGACAGATACGCAGTATTTT

J gene: TRBJ1-4
CDR3 length: 12
V gene: TRBV23-1
clone size: -
D gene: -
CDR3 protein: CPWRGVNEKLFF
CDR3 DNA: TGCCCTTGGAGGGGCGTTAATGAAAAACTGTTTTTT

J gene: TRBJ2-7
CDR3 length: 14
V gene: TRBV19
clone size: -
D gene: -
CDR3 protein: CASSLTGRRDEQYF
CDR3 DNA: TGTGCCAGTAGTCTCACAGGGCGTCGGGACGAGCAGTACTTC

J gene: TRBJ2-3
CDR3 length: 12
V gene: TRBV18
clone size: few
D gene: -
CDR3 protein: CASSPSTDTQYF
CDR3 DNA: TGTGCCAGCTCCCCTAGCACAGATACGCAGTATTTT

J gene: TRBJ1-1
CDR3 length: 14
V gene: TRBV7-9
clone size: -
D gene: -
CDR3 protein: CASSIKGGNTEAFF
CDR3 DNA: TGTGCCAGCAGCATAAAAGGGGGGAACACTGAAGCTTTCTTT

J gene: TRBJ1-6
CDR3 length: 15
V gene: TRBV11-2
clone size: -
D gene: -
CDR3 protein: CASSIGQSSNSPLHF
CDR3 DNA: TGTGCCAGCAGCATCGGACAGTCGTCGAATTCACCCCTCCACTTT

J gene: TRBJ2-6
CDR3 length: 14
V gene: TRBV29-1
clone size: -
D gene: TRBD1
CDR3 protein: CSVGTGTGANVLTF
CDR3 DNA: TGCAGCGTTGGGACAGGGACTGGGGCCAACGTCCTGACTTTC

J gene: TRBJ1-1
CDR3 length: 14
V gene: TRBV2
clone size: -
D gene: TRBD1
CDR3 protein: CASSWDRVLSEAFF
CDR3 DNA: TGTGCCAGCAGTTGGGACAGGGTTTTGTCTGAAGCTTTCTTT

J gene: TRBJ1-2
CDR3 length: 13
V gene: TRBV5-1
clone size: -
D gene: TRBD1
CDR3 protein: CASSFGQGGGYTF
CDR3 DNA: TGCGCCAGCAGTTTCGGACAGGGCGGCGGCTACACCTTC

J gene: TRBJ2-6
CDR3 length: 16
V gene: TRBV5-4
clone size: few
D gene: -
CDR3 protein: CASSLGGPSGANVLTF
CDR3 DNA: TGTGCCAGCAGCTTGGGTGGCCCCTCTGGGGCCAACGTCCTGACTTTC

J gene: TRBJ1-1
CDR3 length: 14
V gene: TRBV11-2
clone size: few
D gene: -
CDR3 protein: CASSLQGPNTEAFF
CDR3 DNA: TGTGCCAGCAGCTTACAGGGGCCGAACACTGAAGCTTTCTTT

J gene: TRBJ2-5
CDR3 length: 13
V gene: TRBV15
clone size: -
D gene: -
CDR3 protein: CATSREDRETQYF
CDR3 DNA: TGTGCCACCAGCAGAGAGGATCGGGAGACCCAGTACTTC

J gene: TRBJ1-1
CDR3 length: 15
V gene: TRBV19
clone size: -
D gene: -
CDR3 protein: CASRKSGPMNTEAFF
CDR3 DNA: TGTGCCAGTAGGAAATCGGGACCGATGAACACTGAAGCTTTCTTT

J gene: TRBJ2-1
CDR3 length: 15
V gene: TRBV2
clone size: -
D gene: TRBD2
CDR3 protein: CASSGQGLAGNEQFF
CDR3 DNA: TGTGCCAGCAGCGGTCAAGGACTAGCGGGTAATGAGCAGTTCTTC